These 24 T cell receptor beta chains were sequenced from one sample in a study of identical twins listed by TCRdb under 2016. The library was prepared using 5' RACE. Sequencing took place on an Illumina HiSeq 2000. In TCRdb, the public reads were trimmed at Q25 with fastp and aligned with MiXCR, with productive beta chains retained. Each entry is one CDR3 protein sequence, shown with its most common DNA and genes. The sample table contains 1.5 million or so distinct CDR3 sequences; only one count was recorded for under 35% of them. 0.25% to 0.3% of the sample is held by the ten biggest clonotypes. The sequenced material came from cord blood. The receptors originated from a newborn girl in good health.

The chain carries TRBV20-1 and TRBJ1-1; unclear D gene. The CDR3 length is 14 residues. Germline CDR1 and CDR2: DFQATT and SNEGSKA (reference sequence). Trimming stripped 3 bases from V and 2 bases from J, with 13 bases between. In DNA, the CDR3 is TGCAGTGCTAGGCTTGCCTCCGGAAACACTGAAGCTTTCTTT. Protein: CSARLASGNTEAFF.

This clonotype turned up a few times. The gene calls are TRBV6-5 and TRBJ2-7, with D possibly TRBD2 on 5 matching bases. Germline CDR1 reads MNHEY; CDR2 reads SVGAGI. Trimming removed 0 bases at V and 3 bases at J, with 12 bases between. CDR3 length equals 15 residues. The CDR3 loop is CASSYSRYEGYEQYF. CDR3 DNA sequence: TGTGCCAGCAGTTACTCCCGGTACGAGGGCTACGAGCAGTACTTC.

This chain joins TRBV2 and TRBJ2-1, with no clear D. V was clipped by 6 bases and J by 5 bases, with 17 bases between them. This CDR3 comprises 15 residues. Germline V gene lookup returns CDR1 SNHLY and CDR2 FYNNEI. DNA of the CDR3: TGTGCCAGCAGACTTGGGCAAATCGTCGACAATGAGCAGTTCTTC. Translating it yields CASRLGQIVDNEQFF.

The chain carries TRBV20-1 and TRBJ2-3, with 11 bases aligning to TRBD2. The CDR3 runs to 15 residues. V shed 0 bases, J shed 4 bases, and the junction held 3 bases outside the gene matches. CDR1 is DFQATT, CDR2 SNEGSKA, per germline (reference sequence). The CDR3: CSARDRSGGADTQYF. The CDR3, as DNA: TGCAGTGCTAGAGATCGTAGCGGGGGGGCAGATACGCAGTATTTT.

CDR3 sequence reads: CSARGTRTPQETQFF. CDR3 sequence (DNA): TGCAGTGCTAGGGGGACTAGGACTCCCCAAGAGACCCAGTTCTTC. The chain joins TRBV20-1 to TRBJ2-1; 8 bases are shared with TRBD2. The germline gives CDR1 DFQATT, CDR2 SNEGSKA (reference sequence). V lost 3 bases, J lost 13 bases, and 17 bases stayed unmatched. The length of the CDR3 is 15 residues.

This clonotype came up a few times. The CDR3 region has the DNA TGTGCCAGCAGCTTATTGACGGCGGCCACAGATACGCAGTATTTT. Amino acid sequence: CASSLLTAATDTQYF. This sequence joins TRBV7-2 and TRBJ2-3; D unclear. In germline, CDR1 is SGHTA, CDR2 FQGNSA. V lost 2 bases and J lost 2, with 11 bases in between. The CDR3 covers 15 residues.

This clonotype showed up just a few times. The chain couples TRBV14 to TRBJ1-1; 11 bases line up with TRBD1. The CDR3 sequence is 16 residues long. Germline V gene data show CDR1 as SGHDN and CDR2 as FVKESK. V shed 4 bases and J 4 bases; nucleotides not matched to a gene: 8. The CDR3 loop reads CASSLLYGTGGTEAFF. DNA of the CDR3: TGTGCCAGCAGCCTCTTATATGGGACAGGGGGCACTGAAGCTTTCTTT.

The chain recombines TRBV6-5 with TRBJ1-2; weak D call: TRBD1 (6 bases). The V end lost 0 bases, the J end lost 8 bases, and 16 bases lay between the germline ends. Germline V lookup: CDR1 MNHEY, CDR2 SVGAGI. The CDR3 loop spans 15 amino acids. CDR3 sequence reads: CASSYSRTAEGGYTF. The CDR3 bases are TGTGCCAGCAGTTACTCTAGGACAGCCGAGGGAGGCTACACCTTC.

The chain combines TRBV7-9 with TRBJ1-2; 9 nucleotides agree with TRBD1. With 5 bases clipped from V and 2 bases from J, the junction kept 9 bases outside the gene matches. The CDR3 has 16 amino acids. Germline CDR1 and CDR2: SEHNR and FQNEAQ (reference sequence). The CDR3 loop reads CASSPPGQGMNYGYTF. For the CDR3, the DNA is TGTGCCAGCAGCCCCCCCGGACAGGGGATGAACTATGGCTACACCTTC. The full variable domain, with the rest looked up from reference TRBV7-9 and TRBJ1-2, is DTGVSQNPRHKITKRGQNVTFRCDPISEHNRLYWYRQTLGQGPEFLTYFQNEAQLEKSRLLSDRFSAERPKGSFSTLEIQRTEQGDSAMYLCASSPPGQGMNYGYTFGSGTRLTVV.

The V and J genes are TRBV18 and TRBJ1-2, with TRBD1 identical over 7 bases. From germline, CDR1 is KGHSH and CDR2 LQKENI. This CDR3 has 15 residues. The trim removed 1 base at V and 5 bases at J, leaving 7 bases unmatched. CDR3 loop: CASSPLETGRYGYTF. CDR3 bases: TGTGCCAGCTCACCACTCGAGACAGGGAGGTATGGCTACACCTTC.

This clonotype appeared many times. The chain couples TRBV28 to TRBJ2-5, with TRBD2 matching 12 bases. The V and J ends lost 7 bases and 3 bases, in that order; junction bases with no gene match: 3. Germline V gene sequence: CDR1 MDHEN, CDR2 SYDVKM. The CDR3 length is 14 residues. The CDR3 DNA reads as TGTGCCAGCAAGACTAGCGGGAGTGAAGAGACCCAGTACTTC. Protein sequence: CASKTSGSEETQYF.

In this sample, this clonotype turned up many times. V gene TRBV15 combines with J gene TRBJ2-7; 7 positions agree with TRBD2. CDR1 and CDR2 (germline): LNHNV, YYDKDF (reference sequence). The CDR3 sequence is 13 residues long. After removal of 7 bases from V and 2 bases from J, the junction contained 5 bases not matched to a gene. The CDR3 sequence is CATTRDYPYEQYF. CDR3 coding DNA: TGTGCCACCACGAGGGACTACCCCTACGAGCAGTACTTC.

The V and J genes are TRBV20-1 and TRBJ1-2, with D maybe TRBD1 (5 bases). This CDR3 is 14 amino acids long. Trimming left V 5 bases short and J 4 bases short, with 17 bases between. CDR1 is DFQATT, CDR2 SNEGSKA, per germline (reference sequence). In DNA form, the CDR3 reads TGCAGTGCTTTTACCTACGACAGTCTCTATGGCTACACCTTC. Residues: CSAFTYDSLYGYTF.

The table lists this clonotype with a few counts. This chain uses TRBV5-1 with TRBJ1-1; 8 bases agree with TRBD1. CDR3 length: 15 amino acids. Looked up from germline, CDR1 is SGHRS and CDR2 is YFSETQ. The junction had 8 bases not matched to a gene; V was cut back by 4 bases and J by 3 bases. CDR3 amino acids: CASSRRTGKDTEAFF. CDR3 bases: TGCGCCAGCAGCAGAAGGACAGGGAAGGACACTGAAGCTTTCTTT.

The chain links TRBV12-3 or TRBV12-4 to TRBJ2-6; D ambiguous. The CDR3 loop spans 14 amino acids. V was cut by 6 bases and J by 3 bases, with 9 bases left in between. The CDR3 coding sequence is TGTGCCAGCAGCCCCATCATTGGGGCCAACGTCCTGACTTTC. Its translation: CASSPIIGANVLTF.

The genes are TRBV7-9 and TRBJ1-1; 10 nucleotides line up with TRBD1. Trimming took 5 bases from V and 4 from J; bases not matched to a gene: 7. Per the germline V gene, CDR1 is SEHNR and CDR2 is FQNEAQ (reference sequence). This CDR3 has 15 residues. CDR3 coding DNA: TGTGCCAGCAGCGCAACGACAGGGGGCATCACTGAAGCTTTCTTT. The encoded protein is CASSATTGGITEAFF.

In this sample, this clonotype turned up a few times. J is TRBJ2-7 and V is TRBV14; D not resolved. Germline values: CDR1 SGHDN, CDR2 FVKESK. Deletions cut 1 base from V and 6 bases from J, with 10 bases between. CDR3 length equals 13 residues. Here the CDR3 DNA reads TGTGCCAGCAGCCAAGTAGAAACCGGCGAGCAGTACTTC. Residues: CASSQVETGEQYF.

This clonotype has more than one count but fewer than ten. In nucleotides, the CDR3 is TGCGCCAGCAGCCAAGATCGGCTGTGGAGGGACAGGGGGCTCAATGAGCAGTTCTTC. It is translated as CASSQDRLWRDRGLNEQFF. The genes are TRBV4-1 and TRBJ2-1, with 12 bases lining up with TRBD1. Germline CDR1 and CDR2: MGHRA and YSYEKL. The J segment lost 6 bases and the V segment lost 0 bases, leaving 12 bases of the junction unmatched. The CDR3 length is 19 residues.

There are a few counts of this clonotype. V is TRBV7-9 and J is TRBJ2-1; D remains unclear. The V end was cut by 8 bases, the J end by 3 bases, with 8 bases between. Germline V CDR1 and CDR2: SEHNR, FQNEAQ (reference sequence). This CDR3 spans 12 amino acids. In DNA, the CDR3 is TGTGCCAGCGTCACCATCTACAATGAGCAGTTCTTC. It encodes CASVTIYNEQFF.

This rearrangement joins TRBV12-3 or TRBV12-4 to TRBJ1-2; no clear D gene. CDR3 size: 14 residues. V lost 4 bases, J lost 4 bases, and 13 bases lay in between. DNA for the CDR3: TGTGCCAGCAGTTCACCGGGGATGATCTATGGCTACACCTTC. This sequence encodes CASSSPGMIYGYTF.

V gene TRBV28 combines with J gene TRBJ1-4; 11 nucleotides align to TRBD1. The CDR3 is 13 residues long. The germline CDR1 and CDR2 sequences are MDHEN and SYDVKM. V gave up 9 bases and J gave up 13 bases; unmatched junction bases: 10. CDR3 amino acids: CASGTGGVLGLFF. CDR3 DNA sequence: TGTGCCAGTGGGACAGGGGGAGTCCTGGGACTGTTTTTT.

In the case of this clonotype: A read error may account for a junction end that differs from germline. CDR3 nucleotide sequence: TGTGCCAGCAATAACTTAAATGAGCGGTTCTTC. Amino acids: CASNNLNERFF. The V and J genes are TRBV6-6 and TRBJ2-1; no reliable D call. The CDR3 has 11 residues. Germline V gene sequence: CDR1 MNHNY, CDR2 SVGAGI (reference sequence).

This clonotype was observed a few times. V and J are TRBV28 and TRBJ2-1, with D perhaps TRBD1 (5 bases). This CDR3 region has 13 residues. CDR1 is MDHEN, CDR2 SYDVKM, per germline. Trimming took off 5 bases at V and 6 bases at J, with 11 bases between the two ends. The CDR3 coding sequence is TGTGCCAGCAGTAAGGGGCCATCCAATGAGCAGTTCTTC. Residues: CASSKGPSNEQFF.

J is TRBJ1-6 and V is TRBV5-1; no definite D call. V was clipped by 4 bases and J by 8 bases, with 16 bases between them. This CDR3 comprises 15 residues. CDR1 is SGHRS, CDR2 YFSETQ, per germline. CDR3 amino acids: CASSRKSLGDSPLHF. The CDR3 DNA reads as TGCGCCAGCAGCCGCAAGTCCCTCGGGGATTCACCCCTCCACTTT. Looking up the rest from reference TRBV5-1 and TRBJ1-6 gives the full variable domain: KAGVTQTPRYLIKTRGQQVTLSCSPISGHRSVSWYQQTPGQGLQFLFEYFSETQRNKGNFPGRFSGRQFSNSRSEMNVSTLELGDSALYLCASSRKSLGDSPLHFGNGTRLTVT.